The subject of this entry is one TCR beta chain. PCR was performed using 60 Vbeta and 13 Jbeta primers. The data were produced by immunoSEQ multiplex PCR, yet TCRdb's version contains in-frame clones alone and is incomplete. The table shows about 100,000 clones, with roughly three quarters occurring only once. This sample was taken from a study of cytomegalovirus exposure and HLA in healthy donors. The origin of this receptor is an older woman in good health and CMV-seropositive. The specimen was PBMCs.

The CDR3 reads CASRQGAVQPQHF. CDR3 nucleotides: TGTGCCAGTCGACAGGGGGCGGTGCAGCCCCAGCATTTT. The rearrangement uses TRBV27 and TRBJ1-5, with 10 bases lining up with TRBD1. After removal of 9 bases from V and 7 bases from J, the junction contained 6 bases not matched to a gene. The CDR3 contains 13 residues. Looked up from germline, CDR1 is MNHEY and CDR2 is SMNVEV (reference sequence).